The sample holds a few counts of the clone carrying this T cell receptor (beta chain). Its antigen remains unknown. The CDR3 is 16 residues long. CDR1 and CDR2 from the germline V gene are SGHTA and FQGTGA. Trimming pared 1 base from V and 0 bases from J, leaving 9 bases between. This specimen belongs to a study of OX40 agonist ivuxolimab in advanced cancers. Study information: The drug used for patients, ivuxolimab, was an agonistic anti-OX40 (CD134) antibody. Each patient was given ivuxolimab into a vein every 2 weeks, at 0.01 to 10 mg/kg. Overall study findings and caveats: On average, a greater number of expanded clones characterised CD8+ T cells relative to CD4+.

Sequencing was performed with immunoSEQ multiplex PCR; in TCRdb, only in-frame clones are kept and a portion is missing. This table has fewer than 100,000 clones, over 90% appearing once. The sample here was CD4+ or CD8+ T cells sorted from blood, taken in a trial of the OX40 agonist ivuxolimab. V usage is TRBV7-3 and J usage is TRBJ2-2; no reliable D call. The sequence came from an adult with an advanced solid tumor such as melanoma, head and neck, liver or kidney cancer. The CDR3: CASSLIGTTNTGELFF. Here the CDR3 DNA reads TGTGCCAGCAGCTTAATCGGCACCACGAACACCGGGGAGCTGTTTTTT.